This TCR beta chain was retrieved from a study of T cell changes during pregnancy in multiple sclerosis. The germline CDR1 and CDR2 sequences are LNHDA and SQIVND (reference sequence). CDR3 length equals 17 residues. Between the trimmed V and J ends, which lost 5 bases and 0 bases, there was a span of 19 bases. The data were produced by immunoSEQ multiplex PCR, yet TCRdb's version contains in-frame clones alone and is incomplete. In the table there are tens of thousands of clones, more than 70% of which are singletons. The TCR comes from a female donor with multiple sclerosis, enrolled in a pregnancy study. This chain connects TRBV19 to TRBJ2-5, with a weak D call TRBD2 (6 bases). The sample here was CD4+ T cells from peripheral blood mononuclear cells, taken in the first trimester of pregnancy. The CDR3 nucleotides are TGTGCCAGTAGTTCCCAGAGGGTAGCGGCAGACCAAGAGACCCAGTACTTC. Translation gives CASSSQRVAADQETQYF.